The 9 T cell receptor beta chains below come from one sample, sequenced in a study of T cells after yellow fever vaccination. Each CDR3 protein is one row after TCRdb ran MiXCR on the 5' RACE reads. The repertoire includes around 590,000 distinct CDR3 sequences, 10% to 15% of them detected once, and 15% sits in the top ten. The sample here was PBMCs, taken on the day of the yellow fever booster vaccination. All receptors derive from a young man who received the YFV17D yellow fever vaccine.

This clonotype was recorded a few times. V usage is TRBV14 and J usage is TRBJ2-4; TRBD2 agrees at 8 bases. J was trimmed by 9 bases and V by 2 bases; bases with no gene match: 3. The CDR3 is 13 residues long. Germline CDR1 SGHDN, CDR2 FVKESK. Written as DNA, the CDR3 is TGTGCCAGCAGCCAAAAGCGGGAGACCATTCAGTACTTC. Its protein product is CASSQKRETIQYF. The variable domain in full, completed from reference TRBV14 and TRBJ2-4, reads EAGVTQFPSHSVIEKGQTVTLRCDPISGHDNLYWYRRVMGKEIKFLLHFVKESKQDESGMPNNRFLAERTGGTYSTLKVQPAELEDSGVYFCASSQKRETIQYFGAGTRLSVL.

V and J are TRBV21-1 and TRBJ2-7; TRBD1 is the table's D call, not checked against the DNA. TRBV21-1 is a pseudogene segment. The CDR3 length is 20 residues. The CDR3 DNA is TGTGCCAGCAGCCCTCGGGAACAAACAGGGGGCAAAGGTAGTCTCTACGAGCAGTACTTC. Residues: CASSPREQTGGKGSLYEQYF.

The sample holds a few counts of this clonotype. The chain combines TRBV9 with TRBJ2-2; 8 bases are a match to TRBD2. The J segment lost 1 base and the V segment lost 4 bases, leaving 6 bases of the junction unmatched. CDR3 size: 16 residues. Looked up from germline, CDR1 is SGDLS and CDR2 is YYNGEE. CDR3 DNA: TGTGCCAGCAGCAGAACTAGCGGATGGAACACCGGGGAGCTGTTTTTT. Translated, it gives CASSRTSGWNTGELFF.

This clonotype was detected a few times. A junction boundary mismatches the germline segment, possibly from a read error. The rearrangement links TRBV7-8 to TRBJ2-5; D gene uncertain. Germline V gene data show CDR1 as SGHVS and CDR2 as FQNEAQ. The CDR3 has 12 amino acids. Written as DNA, the CDR3 is TGTGCCAGCAGCTTAGGGGGTAGCCCGAGAACCTTC. This translates into CASSLGGSPRTF.

The chain is built from TRBV28 and TRBJ1-1; D remains ambiguous. Per germline, CDR1 MDHEN and CDR2 SYDVKM. Trimming removed 5 bases from V and 3 bases from J, with 7 bases in between. This CDR3 spans 12 amino acids. The CDR3 sequence: CASSVSHTEAFF. CDR3 coding DNA: TGTGCCAGCAGTGTCAGCCACACTGAAGCTTTCTTT.

The chain couples TRBV5-1 to TRBJ2-3; 9 bases are shared with TRBD2. The length of the CDR3 is 16 residues. Germline assignment: CDR1 SGHRS and CDR2 YFSETQ. The ends lost 4 bases at V and 3 bases at J; junction bases unmatched: 9. The CDR3 DNA reads TGCGCCAGCAGCCAAGAGATAGCGGGAGTAACAGATACGCAGTATTTT. Translation gives CASSQEIAGVTDTQYF.

V gene TRBV18 combines with J gene TRBJ2-3, with 10 bases identical to TRBD2. V gave up 3 bases and J gave up 0 bases; unmatched junction bases: 9. The CDR3 spans 18 residues. Germline assignment: CDR1 KGHSH and CDR2 LQKENI. CDR3 sequence: CASSPRTSGSSSTDTQYF. The DNA of the CDR3 is TGTGCCAGCTCACCTCGGACTAGCGGCTCATCGAGCACAGATACGCAGTATTTT.

V gene TRBV10-2 combines with J gene TRBJ2-6; D is possibly TRBD1 or TRBD2 (6 bases each). Germline V gene data show CDR1 as WSHSY and CDR2 as SAAADI. CDR3 length: 16 residues. Trimming left V 0 bases short and J 4 bases short, with 10 bases between. The CDR3 reads CASSESPGAGANVLTF. The CDR3, as DNA: TGCGCCAGCAGTGAGTCCCCGGGGGCAGGGGCCAACGTCCTGACTTTC.

V and J are TRBV14 and TRBJ2-6; 7 bases align to TRBD1. The J segment lost 3 bases and the V segment lost 6 bases, leaving 5 bases of the junction unmatched. This CDR3 is built from 15 residues. Germline loops: CDR1 SGHDN, CDR2 FVKESK. As DNA, the CDR3 is TGTGCCAGCAGACCGACAGGGCATGGGGCCAACGTCCTGACTTTC. This translates into CASRPTGHGANVLTF.